This T cell receptor (beta chain) was recorded in a study of blood T cell repertoires in COVID-19 (dated by TCRdb to 2019 to 2021). The study in broad terms: Samples covering the acute and convalescent phases of COVID-19 were provided by collaborators in the United States, Italy and Spain. The material from the prospective study consisted of cDNA or gDNA derived from T cells, B-cell-depleted T cells, or PBMCs. Deeply sampled blood TCRbeta repertoires from subjects exposed to, actively infected with, or recovered from COVID-19 were included in the dataset. The repertoires were released in a freely available public database intended as a resource for research on the immune response to SARS-CoV-2. The samples were drawn from the first 160 participants of the ongoing ImmuneRACE study and from about 1,200 subjects provided by 6 global collaborators. A de-identified subject ID, COVID-19 status, age in years and sex were almost always included in the sample metadata. Where HLA class I and class II types were available, the types were taken from metadata supplied by the sample provider, not from assay-based typing. Broad study findings and their caveats: The quantity of clinical and demographic metadata differed by source and by participant and was supplied without curation.

The immunoSEQ Assay, a bias-controlled multiplex PCR, was used to amplify TCRbeta CDR3 regions from genomic DNA. The paper's data handling went like this. The number of nucleated cells in each sample was estimated from the amplification of reference gene primers within the assay. To quantify the absolute abundance of each unique TCRbeta CDR3 rearrangement, sequence reads were collapsed and filtered. For each sample, productive Simpson clonality was calculated as the square root of Simpson's diversity index over productive rearrangements. Not all clones reach the TCRdb copy of this immuneACCESS table, which keeps in-frame sequences only. Checked studies attribute under half of the gap to unresolved V genes and leave the rest unexplained. V, J and clone size are those of that table, while D and trimming were read from the DNA. The sample table contains around 210,000 clones; only one count was recorded for 80% of them. Around 5.1% of the sample is in the top ten clones.

This clone was seen a single time. The target of this receptor is not known. The record has no base qualities; no much larger clone is one base away. Reading from cysteine to phenylalanine, the CDR3 counts 14 amino acids. Only the CDR3 region is kept as DNA, spanning 42 bases read in frame from base 1. CDR1 and CDR2 are drawn from the germline V gene: SGHRS, YFSETQ. The junction shows trimming of 2 bases on V and 5 bases on J, and the gene matches do not reach 4 bases of it. Collaborating institutions collected whole blood in K2EDTA tubes following their own protocols. For TCRbeta analysis, collaborators shipped samples in one of three forms: frozen whole blood, isolated PBMCs, or DNA extracted from either of those sample types.

The TCR originated in a woman between 65 and 79 years old with acute or convalescent COVID-19. Sequenced material: peripheral blood. The V gene is TRBV5-1 and the J gene is TRBJ1-5; the junction holds 7 bases that match TRBD1. CDR3 protein: CASSLAGGDQPQHF. The nucleotides read TGCGCCAGCAGCTTAGCAGGGGGAGATCAGCCCCAGCATTTT.